The 16 T cell receptor beta chains below were found in one sample sequenced in a study of blood T cell repertoires in COVID-19. Profiled with immunoSEQ multiplex PCR; TCRdb holds only in-frame clones, not every one. Of 400,000 or so clones listed, around 87% were seen once; the top ten hold around 1.9%. The sequenced sample consisted of PBMCs or T cells enriched from blood (not recorded which). The receptors were gathered from a middle-aged man in a cohort exposed to, infected with or recovered from COVID-19 (not recorded which).

This clone was detected once. This chain uses TRBV12-5 with TRBJ2-7; 8 bases are a match to TRBD2. The junction had 12 bases not matched to a gene; V was cut back by 0 bases and J by 2 bases. The CDR3 sequence is 18 residues long. The germline V gene encodes CDR1 LGHNT and CDR2 FRNRAP. The CDR3 reads CASGLVPLLAGRAYEQYF. The CDR3 nucleotides read TGTGCTAGTGGTTTGGTACCCCTGCTAGCCGGGAGGGCCTACGAGCAGTACTTC. Filled out from reference TRBV12-5 and TRBJ2-7, the complete variable domain reads DARVTQTPRHKVTEMGQEVTMRCQPILGHNTVFWYRQTMMQGLELLAYFRNRAPLDDSGMPKDRFSAEMPDATLATLKIQPSEPRDSAVYFCASGLVPLLAGRAYEQYFGPGTRLTVT.

This clone was seen only once. The rearrangement joins TRBV5-1 to TRBJ1-1; 10 bases are a match to TRBD1. The ends lost 2 bases at V and 6 bases at J; junction bases unmatched: 7. The CDR3 is 15 residues long. The germline V gene encodes CDR1 SGHRS and CDR2 YFSETQ. The CDR3 DNA is TGCGCCAGCAGCTTAACCGGGACAGGGGTCCCTGAAGCTTTCTTT. Translating it yields CASSLTGTGVPEAFF. The full variable domain, with the rest looked up from reference TRBV5-1 and TRBJ1-1, is KAGVTQTPRYLIKTRGQQVTLSCSPISGHRSVSWYQQTPGQGLQFLFEYFSETQRNKGNFPGRFSGRQFSNSRSEMNVSTLELGDSALYLCASSLTGTGVPEAFFGQGTRLTVV.

The chain has TRBV9 and TRBJ2-1; 7 bases are a match to TRBD2. The CDR3 loop spans 15 amino acids. J was trimmed by 4 bases and V by 5 bases; bases with no gene match: 9. Germline CDR1 reads SGDLS; CDR2 reads YYNGEE. CDR3 residues: CASSDGGMPYNEQFF. CDR3 DNA: TGTGCCAGCAGTGACGGGGGGATGCCGTACAATGAGCAGTTCTTC.

The V and J genes are TRBV9 and TRBJ2-1; 12 bases fit TRBD2. The CDR3 sequence is 14 residues long. The ends lost 3 bases at V and 8 bases at J; junction bases unmatched: 3. Germline V CDR1 and CDR2: SGDLS, YYNGEE. The DNA of the CDR3 is TGTGCCAGCAGCGCGACTAGCGGGAGCGATGAGCAGTTCTTC. Amino acid sequence: CASSATSGSDEQFF.

The V gene is TRBV4-2, the J gene TRBJ2-3; D is uncertain. CDR3 length: 14 residues. Trimming left V 3 bases short and J 2 bases short, with 9 bases between. Germline V gene data show CDR1 as LGHNA and CDR2 as YNFKEQ. The chain's CDR3 is CASSQVDSTDTQYF. CDR3 DNA sequence: TGTGCCAGCAGCCAGGTCGACTCCACAGATACGCAGTATTTT.

The CDR3 spells CASSLDWSSYNSPLHF. Here the CDR3 DNA reads TGTGCCAGCAGCTTAGACTGGAGCTCCTATAATTCACCCCTCCACTTT. This chain uses TRBV7-9 with TRBJ1-6; no definite D call. Germline V gives CDR1 SEHNR, CDR2 FQNEAQ (reference sequence). V lost 1 base and J lost 0, with 7 bases in between. This CDR3 is built from 16 residues.

The rearrangement uses TRBV6-5 and TRBJ2-2; a possible D gene is TRBD2 (6 bases). The CDR3 runs to 15 residues. The V end lost 4 bases, the J end lost 6 bases, and 15 bases lay between the germline ends. Germline loops: CDR1 MNHEY, CDR2 SVGAGI. CDR3 coding DNA: TGTGCCAGCAGTTTGTGGGGGGTCAAGGCCGGGGAGCTGTTTTTT. Amino acids: CASSLWGVKAGELFF.

V usage is TRBV3-1 (or the pseudogene TRBV3-2) and J usage is TRBJ2-5; 15 nucleotides match TRBD2. Unmatched junction bases numbered 5, after V lost 4 bases and J lost 5 bases. From germline, CDR1 is LGHDT and CDR2 YNNKEL (reference sequence). The CDR3 runs 16 residues. The CDR3 protein is CASSRRTSGRAETQYF. For the CDR3, the DNA is TGTGCCAGCAGCCGAAGGACTAGCGGGAGGGCTGAGACCCAGTACTTC.

J is TRBJ2-3 and V is TRBV21-1; the table names TRBD1, a call not compared with the DNA. TRBV21-1 is described as a pseudogene. The CDR3 runs 16 residues. The CDR3 protein is CASSKVGHLVPDTQYF. The CDR3 coding sequence is TGTGCCAGCAGCAAAGTGGGCCATCTGGTCCCAGATACGCAGTATTTT.

This clone was found once. The V gene is TRBV5-1, the J gene TRBJ2-7; 7 bases fit TRBD2. The CDR3 is made up of 13 amino acids. In germline, CDR1 is SGHRS, CDR2 YFSETQ. Trimming took 7 bases from V and 3 from J; bases not matched to a gene: 7. The CDR3 sequence: CASRSGLDYEQYF. The CDR3 DNA reads TGCGCCAGCCGTAGCGGGCTTGACTACGAGCAGTACTTC.

The J gene is TRBJ2-5, the V gene TRBV5-6; 9 bases agree with TRBD1. Germline V gene data show CDR1 as SGHDT and CDR2 as YYEEEE. V was clipped by 3 bases and J by 3 bases; unmatched bases: 0. This CDR3 is built from 13 residues. The CDR3 loop is CASSWDREETQYF. CDR3 bases: TGTGCCAGCAGCTGGGACAGGGAAGAGACCCAGTACTTC.

The CDR3 bases are TGCGCCAGCAGCAGGACAGGTTTTAATGAAAAACTGTTTTTT. Its protein is CASSRTGFNEKLFF. The genes are TRBV5-1 and TRBJ1-4; TRBD1 agrees at 7 bases. The germline CDR1 and CDR2 sequences are SGHRS and YFSETQ. With 4 bases clipped from V and 4 bases from J, the junction kept 4 bases outside the gene matches. The CDR3 has 14 residues.

This chain connects TRBV5-1 to TRBJ2-7, with D tentatively TRBD1 (5 bases). This CDR3 region has 12 residues. The V and J ends lost 0 bases and 6 bases respectively, with 7 bases between them. Germline V gene lookup returns CDR1 SGHRS and CDR2 YFSETQ. The CDR3 coding sequence is TGCGCCAGCAGCTTGGTAGGGGCCGAGCAGTACTTC. This encodes CASSLVGAEQYF.

This chain uses TRBV27 with TRBJ1-2, with TRBD1 matching over 7 bases. Germline V gene data show CDR1 as MNHEY and CDR2 as SMNVEV (reference sequence). The length of the CDR3 is 15 residues. After removal of 0 bases from V and 4 bases from J, the junction contained 5 bases not matched to a gene. The CDR3 loop reads CASSLSNQGGYGYTF. In nucleotides, the CDR3 is TGTGCCAGCAGTTTATCGAATCAGGGGGGCTATGGCTACACCTTC.

The gene calls are TRBV18 and TRBJ2-6; D is unclear. This CDR3 has 18 amino acids. Looked up from germline, CDR1 is KGHSH and CDR2 is LQKENI. Trimming took off 3 bases at V and 0 bases at J, with 15 bases between the two ends. The CDR3, as DNA: TGTGCCAGCTCACCCTCTTCCGCGGCCACCTCTGGGGCCAACGTCCTGACTTTC. It codes for CASSPSSAATSGANVLTF.

The chain combines TRBV3-1 (or the pseudogene TRBV3-2) with TRBJ1-2, with D tentatively TRBD1 (5 bases). Germline-derived CDR1 and CDR2 are LGHDT and YNNKEL (reference sequence). CDR3 length: 13 amino acids. Trimming left V 1 base short and J 7 bases short, with 10 bases between. The CDR3 nucleotides read TGTGCCAGCAGCCAAGGCGGCAGGGCTGGCTACACCTTC. It yields the protein CASSQGGRAGYTF.